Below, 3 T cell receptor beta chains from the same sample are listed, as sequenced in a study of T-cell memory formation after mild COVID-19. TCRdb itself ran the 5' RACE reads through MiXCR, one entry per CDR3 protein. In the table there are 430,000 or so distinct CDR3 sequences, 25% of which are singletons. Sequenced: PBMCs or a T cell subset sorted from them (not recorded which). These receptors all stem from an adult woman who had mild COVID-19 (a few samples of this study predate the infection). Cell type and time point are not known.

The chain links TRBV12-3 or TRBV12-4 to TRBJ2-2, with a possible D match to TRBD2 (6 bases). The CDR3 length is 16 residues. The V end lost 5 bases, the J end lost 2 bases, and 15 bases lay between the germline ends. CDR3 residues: CASSLWASANTGELFF. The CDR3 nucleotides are TGTGCCAGCAGTCTCTGGGCTAGCGCTAACACCGGGGAGCTGTTTTTT.

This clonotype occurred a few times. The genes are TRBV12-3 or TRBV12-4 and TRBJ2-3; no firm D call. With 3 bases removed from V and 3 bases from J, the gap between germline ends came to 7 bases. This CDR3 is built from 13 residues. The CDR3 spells CASSLRRTDTQYF. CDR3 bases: TGTGCCAGCAGTTTGCGTAGGACAGATACGCAGTATTTT.

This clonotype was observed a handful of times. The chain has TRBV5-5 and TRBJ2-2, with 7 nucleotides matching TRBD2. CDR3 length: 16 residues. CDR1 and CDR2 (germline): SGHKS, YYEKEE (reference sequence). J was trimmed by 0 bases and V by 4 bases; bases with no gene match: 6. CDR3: CASSPLGGTNTGELFF. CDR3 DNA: TGTGCCAGCAGCCCGCTGGGGGGGACGAACACCGGGGAGCTGTTTTTT.